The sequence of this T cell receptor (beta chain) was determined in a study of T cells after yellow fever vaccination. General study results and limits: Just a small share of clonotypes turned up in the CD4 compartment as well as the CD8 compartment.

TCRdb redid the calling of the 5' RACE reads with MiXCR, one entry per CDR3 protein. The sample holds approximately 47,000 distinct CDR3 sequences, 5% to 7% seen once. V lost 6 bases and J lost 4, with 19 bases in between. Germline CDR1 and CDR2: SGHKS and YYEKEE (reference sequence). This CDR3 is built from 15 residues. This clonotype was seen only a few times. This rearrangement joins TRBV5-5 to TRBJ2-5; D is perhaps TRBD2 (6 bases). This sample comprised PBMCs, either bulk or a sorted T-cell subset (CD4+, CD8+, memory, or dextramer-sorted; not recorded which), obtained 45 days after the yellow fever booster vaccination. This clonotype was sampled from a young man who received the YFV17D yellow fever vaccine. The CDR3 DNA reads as TGTGCCAGCACCTCTTTGAATGGGGGGTTAGAGACCCAGTACTTC. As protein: CASTSLNGGLETQYF. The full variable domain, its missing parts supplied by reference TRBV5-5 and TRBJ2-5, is DAGVTQSPTHLIKTRGQQVTLRCSPISGHKSVSWYQQVLGQGPQFIFQYYEKEERGRGNFPDRFSARQFPNYSSELNVNALLLGDSALYLCASTSLNGGLETQYFGPGTRLLVL.